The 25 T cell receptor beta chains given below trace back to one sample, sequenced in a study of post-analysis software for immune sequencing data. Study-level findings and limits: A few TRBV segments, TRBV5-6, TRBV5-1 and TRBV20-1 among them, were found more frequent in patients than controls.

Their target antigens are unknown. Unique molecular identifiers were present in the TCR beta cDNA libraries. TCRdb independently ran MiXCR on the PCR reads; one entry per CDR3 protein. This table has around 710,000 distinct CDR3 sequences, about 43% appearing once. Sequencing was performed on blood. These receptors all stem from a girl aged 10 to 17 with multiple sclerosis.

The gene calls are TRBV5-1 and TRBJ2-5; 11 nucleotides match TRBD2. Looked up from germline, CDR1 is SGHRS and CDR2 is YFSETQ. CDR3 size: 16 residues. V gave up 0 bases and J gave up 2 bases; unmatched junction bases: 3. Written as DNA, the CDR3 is TGCGCCAGCAGCTTGGCCGTAGCGGGAGGGCAAGAGACCCAGTACTTC. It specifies CASSLAVAGGQETQYF.

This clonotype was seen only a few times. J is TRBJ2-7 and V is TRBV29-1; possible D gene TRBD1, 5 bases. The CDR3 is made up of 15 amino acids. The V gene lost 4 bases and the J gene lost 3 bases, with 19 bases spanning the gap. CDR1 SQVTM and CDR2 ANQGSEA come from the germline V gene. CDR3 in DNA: TGCAGCGTTGTGGGCACCTACGACAGAGTCTACGAGCAGTACTTC. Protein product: CSVVGTYDRVYEQYF.

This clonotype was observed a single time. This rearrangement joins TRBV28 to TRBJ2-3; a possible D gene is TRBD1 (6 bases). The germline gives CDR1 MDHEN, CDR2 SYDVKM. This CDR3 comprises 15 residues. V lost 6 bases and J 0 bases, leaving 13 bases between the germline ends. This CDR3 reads CASRNREASTDTQYF. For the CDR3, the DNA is TGTGCCAGCAGAAACAGGGAAGCTAGCACAGATACGCAGTATTTT.

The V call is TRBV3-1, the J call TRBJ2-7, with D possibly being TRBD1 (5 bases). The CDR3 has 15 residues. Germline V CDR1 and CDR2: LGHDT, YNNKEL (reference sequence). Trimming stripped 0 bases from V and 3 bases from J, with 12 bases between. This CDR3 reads CASSQDRGLDYEQYF. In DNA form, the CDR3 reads TGTGCCAGCAGCCAAGATAGGGGCCTGGACTACGAGCAGTACTTC.

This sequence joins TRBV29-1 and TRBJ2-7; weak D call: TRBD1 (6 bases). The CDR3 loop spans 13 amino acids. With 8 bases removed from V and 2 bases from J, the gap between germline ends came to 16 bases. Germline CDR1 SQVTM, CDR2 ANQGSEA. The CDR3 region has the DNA TGCAGCCCCCCGGGACAACGTCCCTACGAGCAGTACTTC. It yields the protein CSPPGQRPYEQYF.

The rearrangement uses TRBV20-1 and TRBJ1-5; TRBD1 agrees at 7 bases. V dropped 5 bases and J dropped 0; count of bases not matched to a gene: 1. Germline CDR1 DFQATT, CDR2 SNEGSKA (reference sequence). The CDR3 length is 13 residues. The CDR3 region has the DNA TGCAGTGCTCCAGGGGGTAGCAATCAGCCCCAGCATTTT. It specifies CSAPGGSNQPQHF.

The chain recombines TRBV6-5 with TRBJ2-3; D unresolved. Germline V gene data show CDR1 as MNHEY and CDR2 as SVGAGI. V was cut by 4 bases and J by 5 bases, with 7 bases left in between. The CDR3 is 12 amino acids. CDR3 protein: CASSFSGDTQYF. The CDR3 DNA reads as TGTGCCAGCAGTTTCTCAGGAGATACGCAGTATTTT.

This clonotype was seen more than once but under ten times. This chain's CDR3 is CASSQDGGDNTGELFF. CDR3 bases: TGCGCCAGCAGCCAAGATGGGGGGGATAACACCGGGGAGCTGTTTTTT. The chain couples TRBV4-3 to TRBJ2-2; 7 bases align to TRBD2. The CDR3 length is 16 residues. Germline loops: CDR1 LGHNA, CDR2 YSLEER. V lost 0 bases to trimming and J lost 2 bases; unmatched junction nucleotides: 3.

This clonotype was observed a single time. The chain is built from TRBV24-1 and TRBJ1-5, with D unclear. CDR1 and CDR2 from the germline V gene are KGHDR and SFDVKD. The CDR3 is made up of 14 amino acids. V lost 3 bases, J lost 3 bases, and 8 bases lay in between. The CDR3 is CATSDGVLNQPQHF. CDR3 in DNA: TGTGCCACCAGTGATGGAGTACTCAATCAGCCCCAGCATTTT.

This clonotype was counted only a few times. CDR3 amino acids: CSASLGDVGETQYF. DNA for the CDR3: TGCAGTGCTAGCCTAGGGGATGTGGGAGAGACCCAGTACTTC. The chain employs TRBV20-1 and TRBJ2-5; a weak D match, TRBD1 (5 bases). Trimming cost V 3 bases and J 4 bases, with 15 bases left between them. Looked up from germline, CDR1 is DFQATT and CDR2 is SNEGSKA (reference sequence). The CDR3 spans 14 residues.

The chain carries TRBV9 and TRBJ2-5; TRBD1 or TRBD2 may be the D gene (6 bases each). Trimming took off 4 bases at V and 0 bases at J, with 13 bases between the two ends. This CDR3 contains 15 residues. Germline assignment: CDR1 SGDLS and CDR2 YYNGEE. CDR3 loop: CASSPHGGHQETQYF. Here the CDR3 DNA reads TGTGCCAGCAGCCCCCACGGGGGCCACCAAGAGACCCAGTACTTC.

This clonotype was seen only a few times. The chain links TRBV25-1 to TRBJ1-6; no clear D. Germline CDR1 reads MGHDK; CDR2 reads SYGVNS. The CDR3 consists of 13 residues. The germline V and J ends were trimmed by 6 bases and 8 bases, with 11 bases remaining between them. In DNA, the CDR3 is TGTGCCAGCAGACGCTCGACGGATTCACCCCTCCACTTT. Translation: CASRRSTDSPLHF.

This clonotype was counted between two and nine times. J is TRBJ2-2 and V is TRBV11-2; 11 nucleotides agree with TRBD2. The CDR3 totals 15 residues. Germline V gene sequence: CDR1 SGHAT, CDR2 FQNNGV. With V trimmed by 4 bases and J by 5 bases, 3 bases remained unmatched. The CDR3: CASSSIAGGTGELFF. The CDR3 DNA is TGTGCCAGCAGCTCTATAGCGGGAGGGACCGGGGAGCTGTTTTTT.

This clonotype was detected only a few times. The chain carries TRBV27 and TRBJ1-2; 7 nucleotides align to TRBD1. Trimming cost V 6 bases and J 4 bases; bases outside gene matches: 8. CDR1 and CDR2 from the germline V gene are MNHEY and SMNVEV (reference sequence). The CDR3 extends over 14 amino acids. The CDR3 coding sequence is TGTGCCAGCAGCTGGGGGGACAGCTCCTATGGCTACACCTTC. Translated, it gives CASSWGDSSYGYTF.

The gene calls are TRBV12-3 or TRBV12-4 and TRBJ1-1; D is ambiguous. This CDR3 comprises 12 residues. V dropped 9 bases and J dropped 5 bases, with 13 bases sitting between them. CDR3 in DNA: TGTGCCAGTAAATCGGGAGGTACTGAAGCTTTCTTT. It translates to CASKSGGTEAFF.

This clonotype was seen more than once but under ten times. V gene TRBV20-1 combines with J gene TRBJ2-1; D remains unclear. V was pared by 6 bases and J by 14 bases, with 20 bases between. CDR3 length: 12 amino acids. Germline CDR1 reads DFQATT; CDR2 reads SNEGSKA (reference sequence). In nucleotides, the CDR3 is TGCAGTGCAGGTGCGGACCTCACCCCGAAGTTCTTC. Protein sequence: CSAGADLTPKFF.

In DNA, the CDR3 is TGTGCCAGCAGACGAGACAGGGTGGGGTGCAATGAGCAGTTCTTC. It is translated as CASRRDRVGCNEQFF. This chain links TRBV6-2 or TRBV6-3 with TRBJ2-1; 7 bases agree with TRBD1. CDR3 size: 15 residues. The V gene's germline CDR1 is MNHEY and CDR2 SVGEGT. The V and J ends lost 6 bases and 6 bases, in that order; junction bases with no gene match: 11.

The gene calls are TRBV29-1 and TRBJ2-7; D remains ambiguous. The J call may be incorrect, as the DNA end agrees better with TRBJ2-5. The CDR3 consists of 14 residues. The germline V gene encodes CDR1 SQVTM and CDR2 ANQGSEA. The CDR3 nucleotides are TGCAGCGCCCGAGCGCTAGTGGAGTGGGAGACCCAGTACTTC. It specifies CSARALVEWETQYF.

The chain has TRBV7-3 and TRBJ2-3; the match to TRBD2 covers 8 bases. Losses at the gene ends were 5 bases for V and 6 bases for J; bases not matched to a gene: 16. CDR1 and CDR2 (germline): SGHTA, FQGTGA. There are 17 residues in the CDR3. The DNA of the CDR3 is TGTGCCAGCAGCCTTGACGGGACTAGGGGCCCGTTCGATACGCAGTATTTT. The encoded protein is CASSLDGTRGPFDTQYF. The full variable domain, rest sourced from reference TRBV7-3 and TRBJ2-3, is GAGVSQTPSNKVTEKGKYVELRCDPISGHTALYWYRQSLGQGPEFLIYFQGTGAADDSGLPNDRFFAVRPEGSVSTLKIQRTERGDSAVYLCASSLDGTRGPFDTQYFGPGTRLTVL.

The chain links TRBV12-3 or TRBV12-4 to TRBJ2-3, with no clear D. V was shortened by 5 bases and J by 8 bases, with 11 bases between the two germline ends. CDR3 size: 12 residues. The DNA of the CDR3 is TGTGCCAGCAGTCTGGGGATGGGTACGCAGTATTTT. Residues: CASSLGMGTQYF.

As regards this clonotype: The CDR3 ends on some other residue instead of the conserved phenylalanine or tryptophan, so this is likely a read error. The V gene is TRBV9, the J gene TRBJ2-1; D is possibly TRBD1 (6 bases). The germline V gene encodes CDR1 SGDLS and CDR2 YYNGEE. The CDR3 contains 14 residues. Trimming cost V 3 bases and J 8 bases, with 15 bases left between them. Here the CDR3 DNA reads TGTGCCAGCAGCGACCAGGGGATATTGGATGAGCAGTTCGTC. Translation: CASSDQGILDEQFV.

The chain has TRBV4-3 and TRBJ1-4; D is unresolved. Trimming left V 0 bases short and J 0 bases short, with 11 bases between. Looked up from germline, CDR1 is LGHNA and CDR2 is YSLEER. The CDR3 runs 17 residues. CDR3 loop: CASSQDLRGATNEKLFF. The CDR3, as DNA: TGCGCCAGCAGCCAAGATCTACGCGGTGCAACTAATGAAAAACTGTTTTTT.

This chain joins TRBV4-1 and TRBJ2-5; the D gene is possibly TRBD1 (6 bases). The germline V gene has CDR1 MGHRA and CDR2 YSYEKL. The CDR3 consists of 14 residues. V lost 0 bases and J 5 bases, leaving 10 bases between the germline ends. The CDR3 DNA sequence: TGCGCCAGCAGCCAAGATAAACAGGGTGAGACCCAGTACTTC. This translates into CASSQDKQGETQYF.

The CDR3: CSVGTDWSVGTDTQYF. DNA of the CDR3: TGCAGCGTTGGGACAGATTGGTCCGTGGGTACAGATACGCAGTATTTT. The chain recombines TRBV29-1 with TRBJ2-3; a possible D gene is TRBD1 (6 bases). Looked up from germline, CDR1 is SQVTM and CDR2 is ANQGSEA. V dropped 4 bases and J dropped 3 bases, with 20 bases sitting between them. CDR3 length equals 16 residues.

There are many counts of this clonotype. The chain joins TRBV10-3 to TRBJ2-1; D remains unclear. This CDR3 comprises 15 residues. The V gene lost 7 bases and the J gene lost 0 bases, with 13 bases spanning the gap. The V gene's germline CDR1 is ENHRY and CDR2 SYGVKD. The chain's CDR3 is CAINDIWSSYNEQFF. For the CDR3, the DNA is TGTGCCATCAATGATATCTGGAGCTCCTACAATGAGCAGTTCTTC.